These 31 T cell receptor beta chains were sequenced from one sample in a study of cytomegalovirus exposure and HLA in healthy donors. Primers included in the PCR were 60 Vbeta and 13 Jbeta primers. Assay: immunoSEQ multiplex PCR; the TCRdb copy retains only in-frame clones and omits some. The sample lists 180,000 or so clones, approximately 85% seen once, with roughly 9.3% in the top ten. The specimen was PBMCs. These receptors were obtained from a man aged 18 to 29 in good health and CMV-seropositive.

The genes are TRBV9 and TRBJ1-2, with D possibly matching TRBD1 (5 bases). The V gene's germline CDR1 is SGDLS and CDR2 YYNGEE. V lost 0 bases and J lost 4, with 7 bases in between. The CDR3 has 13 amino acids. The CDR3 region has the DNA TGTGCCAGCAGCGTAGAAGGGGTCTATGGCTACACCTTC. Translating gives CASSVEGVYGYTF.

V is TRBV15 and J is TRBJ1-2; 9 nucleotides align to TRBD1. V shed 3 bases, J shed 5 bases, and the junction held 7 bases outside the gene matches. Germline CDR1 is LNHNV and CDR2 is YYDKDF (reference sequence). The CDR3 runs to 15 residues. The CDR3 loop is CATSRTRDRAYGYTF. The DNA for the CDR3 is TGTGCCACCAGCAGGACCCGGGACAGGGCGTATGGCTACACCTTC.

This rearrangement joins TRBV4-1 to TRBJ2-2; TRBD2 agrees at 11 bases. V dropped 4 bases and J dropped 5; count of bases not matched to a gene: 12. Germline V lookup: CDR1 MGHRA, CDR2 YSYEKL. The CDR3 loop spans 18 amino acids. CDR3 sequence reads: CASSPRLAGISGTGELFF. CDR3 DNA sequence: TGCGCCAGCAGCCCGAGACTAGCGGGGATATCGGGGACCGGGGAGCTGTTTTTT.

This sequence joins TRBV15 and TRBJ2-7; 8 bases fit TRBD1. The V and J ends lost 4 bases and 4 bases, in that order; junction bases with no gene match: 9. Germline lookup yields CDR1 LNHNV and CDR2 YYDKDF (reference sequence). This CDR3 has 15 amino acids. As DNA, the CDR3 is TGTGCCACCAGCACCCGGGGACAGGATGCGTACGAGCAGTACTTC. Its protein product is CATSTRGQDAYEQYF.

V is TRBV5-6 and J is TRBJ1-2; 10 nucleotides align to TRBD1. Looked up from germline, CDR1 is SGHDT and CDR2 is YYEEEE. The V gene end was trimmed by 2 bases and the J gene end by 2 bases; junction bases not matched to a gene: 6. The CDR3 is 16 amino acids. As DNA, the CDR3 is TGTGCCAGCAGCTTCGACAGGGGGCTCCTCAACTATGGCTACACCTTC. It specifies CASSFDRGLLNYGYTF. Full variable domain (missing parts from reference TRBV5-6 and TRBJ1-2): DAGVTQSPTHLIKTRGQQVTLRCSPKSGHDTVSWYQQALGQGPQFIFQYYEEEERQRGNFPDRFSGHQFPNYSSELNVNALLLGDSALYLCASSFDRGLLNYGYTFGSGTRLTVV.

The gene calls are TRBV9 and TRBJ2-7, with D possibly TRBD1 on 6 matching bases. Germline lookup yields CDR1 SGDLS and CDR2 YYNGEE. V was shortened by 0 bases and J by 0 bases, with 7 bases between the two germline ends. This CDR3 contains 14 residues. This CDR3 reads CASSVGTDSYEQYF. The CDR3 DNA reads as TGTGCCAGCAGCGTAGGGACAGACTCCTACGAGCAGTACTTC.

There are a few counts of this clone. The V call is TRBV6-5, the J call TRBJ1-5, with a possible D match to TRBD1 (5 bases). Germline-derived CDR1 and CDR2 are MNHEY and SVGAGI. Trimming took 6 bases from V and 0 from J, leaving 6 bases between them. This CDR3 has 13 residues. CDR3 residues: CASRQGSNQPQHF. The CDR3 DNA sequence: TGTGCCAGCAGGCAGGGTAGCAATCAGCCCCAGCATTTT.

The chain employs TRBV9 and TRBJ1-2, with D possibly being TRBD1 (6 bases). Germline V gene data show CDR1 as SGDLS and CDR2 as YYNGEE. The CDR3 covers 13 residues. The V gene lost 3 bases and the J gene lost 7 bases, with 13 bases spanning the gap. CDR3 coding DNA: TGTGCCAGCAGCGCCCCACAGGGATCTGGCTACACCTTC. Its protein is CASSAPQGSGYTF.

The J gene is TRBJ1-4, the V gene TRBV5-4, with 7 nucleotides matching TRBD1. Germline V gene data show CDR1 as SGHNT and CDR2 as YYREEE (reference sequence). CDR3 length equals 16 residues. V lost 1 base, J lost 4 bases, and 7 bases stayed unmatched. CDR3 coding DNA: TGTGCCAGCAGCTTGCCCCGGGACAGAGGTAATGAAAAACTGTTTTTT. It specifies CASSLPRDRGNEKLFF. The complete variable domain, with remaining parts taken from reference TRBV5-4 and TRBJ1-4, reads ETGVTQSPTHLIKTRGQQVTLRCSSQSGHNTVSWYQQALGQGPQFIFQYYREEENGRGNFPPRFSGLQFPNYSSELNVNALELDDSALYLCASSLPRDRGNEKLFFGSGTQLSVL.

The rearrangement links TRBV9 to TRBJ2-1, with a tentative D call TRBD2 (6 bases). Germline assignment: CDR1 SGDLS and CDR2 YYNGEE. The CDR3 consists of 13 residues. V lost 0 bases and J 6 bases, leaving 7 bases between the germline ends. CDR3 coding DNA: TGTGCCAGCAGCGTAGGGACTATCAATGAGCAGTTCTTC. Protein sequence: CASSVGTINEQFF. Complete variable domain (other parts from reference TRBV9 and TRBJ2-1): DSGVTQTPKHLITATGQRVTLRCSPRSGDLSVYWYQQSLDQGLQFLIQYYNGEERAKGNILERFSAQQFPDLHSELNLSSLELGDSALYFCASSVGTINEQFFGPGTRLTVL.

CDR3 coding DNA: TGTGCCAGTAGTTTTCATCAGGGGGGTAGCTACGAGCAGTACTTC. Protein product: CASSFHQGGSYEQYF. The chain links TRBV19 to TRBJ2-7, with a weak D call TRBD1 (7 bases). V was pared by 5 bases and J by 3 bases, with 17 bases between. Germline V gives CDR1 LNHDA, CDR2 SQIVND (reference sequence). The CDR3 loop spans 15 amino acids.

The V call is TRBV21-1, the J call TRBJ2-7; the table names TRBD2, a call not compared with the DNA. TRBV21-1 is a pseudogene locus. CDR3 length: 15 residues. The CDR3, as DNA: TGTGCCAGCAGTCCCTTGGCACCTGGAGGCTACGAGCAGTACTTC. Its translation: CASSPLAPGGYEQYF.

CDR3 nucleotide sequence: TGCGCCAGCAGCCCAAGACAGGGGGGGCATGAGCAGTTCTTC. Translating gives CASSPRQGGHEQFF. The chain is built from TRBV5-1 and TRBJ2-1, with TRBD1 matching over 9 bases. The V gene's germline CDR1 is SGHRS and CDR2 YFSETQ. The CDR3 spans 14 residues. After removal of 4 bases from V and 8 bases from J, the junction contained 7 bases not matched to a gene. Full variable domain (remainder filled in from reference TRBV5-1 and TRBJ2-1): KAGVTQTPRYLIKTRGQQVTLSCSPISGHRSVSWYQQTPGQGLQFLFEYFSETQRNKGNFPGRFSGRQFSNSRSEMNVSTLELGDSALYLCASSPRQGGHEQFFGPGTRLTVL.

This clone has only one observation. This sequence joins TRBV7-2 and TRBJ2-2; maybe TRBD2 (5 bases). The V and J ends lost 4 bases and 0 bases respectively, with 12 bases between them. Germline-derived CDR1 and CDR2 are SGHTA and FQGNSA. CDR3 length: 16 residues. The DNA for the CDR3 is TGTGCCAGCAGCTCTAAACTAGGCTCGAACACCGGGGAGCTGTTTTTT. Encoded protein: CASSSKLGSNTGELFF.

The chain combines TRBV5-1 with TRBJ1-2, with 7 bases identical to TRBD1. Germline CDR1 is SGHRS and CDR2 is YFSETQ. V shed 4 bases, J shed 3 bases, and the junction held 3 bases outside the gene matches. The CDR3 totals 13 residues. CDR3 nucleotide sequence: TGCGCCAGCAGCATTGACAGGGACTATGGCTACACCTTC. Amino acids: CASSIDRDYGYTF.

Notes on this clone: Relative to the germline gene, one junction end is altered; a read error may explain this. This chain connects TRBV7-9 to TRBJ2-2, with D unclear. Germline loops: CDR1 SEHNR, CDR2 FQNEAQ (reference sequence). This CDR3 is built from 13 residues. The DNA for the CDR3 is TGTTCCAGCAGCTTAGCCGAGACCGGGGAGCTGTTTTTT. Its protein product is CSSSLAETGELFF. The full variable domain, with the rest looked up from reference TRBV7-9 and TRBJ2-2, is DTGVSQNPRHKITKRGQNVTFRCDPISEHNRLYWYRQTLGQGPEFLTYFQNEAQLEKSRLLSDRFSAERPKGSFSTLEIQRTEQGDSAMYLCSSSLAETGELFFGEGSRLTVL.

The V call is TRBV7-9, the J call TRBJ2-7, with TRBD1 matching over 7 bases. The germline CDR1 and CDR2 sequences are SEHNR and FQNEAQ (reference sequence). Trimming took 4 bases from V and 3 from J; bases not matched to a gene: 6. This CDR3 spans 14 amino acids. CDR3 DNA: TGTGCCAGCAGCTCTGGGACAGAGGACTACGAGCAGTACTTC. Its translation: CASSSGTEDYEQYF. Drawing the rest from reference TRBV7-9 and TRBJ2-7, the complete variable domain is DTGVSQNPRHKITKRGQNVTFRCDPISEHNRLYWYRQTLGQGPEFLTYFQNEAQLEKSRLLSDRFSAERPKGSFSTLEIQRTEQGDSAMYLCASSSGTEDYEQYFGPGTRLTVT.

This clone was seen a handful of times. V is TRBV5-4 and J is TRBJ1-5; 7 nucleotides agree with TRBD1. Germline trimming cut 2 bases from V and 5 bases from J; bases unmatched to any gene: 1. Germline V gene sequence: CDR1 SGHNT, CDR2 YYREEE (reference sequence). This CDR3 comprises 13 residues. The CDR3 region has the DNA TGTGCCAGCAGCTTTCAGGGGGATCAGCCCCAGCATTTT. It encodes CASSFQGDQPQHF.

The rearrangement uses TRBV7-6 and TRBJ2-1; TRBD1 aligns across 9 bases. After removal of 2 bases from V and 6 bases from J, the junction contained 2 bases not matched to a gene. Per the germline V gene, CDR1 is SGHVS and CDR2 is FNYEAQ. The CDR3 has 14 amino acids. CDR3 residues: CASSLTQGANEQFF. CDR3 DNA: TGTGCCAGCAGCTTAACACAGGGGGCCAATGAGCAGTTCTTC.

The chain uses TRBV15 and TRBJ1-2; unclear D gene. The CDR3 sequence is 14 residues long. CDR1 and CDR2 (germline): LNHNV, YYDKDF (reference sequence). Trimming left V 1 base short and J 4 bases short, with 10 bases between. The CDR3 DNA sequence: TGTGCCACCAGCAGAGGGGCCCTAAGCTATGGCTACACCTTC. Its translation is CATSRGALSYGYTF. The variable domain in full, with the rest retrieved from reference TRBV15 and TRBJ1-2, is DAMVIQNPRYQVTQFGKPVTLSCSQTLNHNVMYWYQQKSSQAPKLLFHYYDKDFNNEADTPDNFQSRRPNTSFCFLDIRSPGLGDTAMYLCATSRGALSYGYTFGSGTRLTVV.

V and J are TRBV2 and TRBJ2-3; 14 nucleotides line up with TRBD2. V was clipped by 4 bases and J by 5 bases; unmatched bases: 2. Per the germline V gene, CDR1 is SNHLY and CDR2 is FYNNEI. The CDR3 spans 15 residues. Here the CDR3 reads CASSVGLAGVDTQYF. The CDR3 DNA sequence: TGTGCCAGCAGTGTGGGACTAGCGGGGGTAGATACGCAGTATTTT. Filled out from reference TRBV2 and TRBJ2-3, the complete variable domain reads EPEVTQTPSHQVTQMGQEVILRCVPISNHLYFYWYRQILGQKVEFLVSFYNNEISEKSEIFDDQFSVERPDGSNFTLKIRSTKLEDSAMYFCASSVGLAGVDTQYFGPGTRLTVL.

The genes are TRBV5-6 and TRBJ2-7; 8 nucleotides line up with TRBD1. Germline values: CDR1 SGHDT, CDR2 YYEEEE. The V gene end was trimmed by 2 bases and the J gene end by 3 bases; junction bases not matched to a gene: 10. The CDR3 has 16 residues. DNA for the CDR3: TGTGCCAGCAGCTTTCTCGTGGGACAGGAGGTCTACGAGCAGTACTTC. This codes for CASSFLVGQEVYEQYF.

The J gene is TRBJ1-2, the V gene TRBV30; D is ambiguous. The CDR3 length is 13 residues. Trimming cost V 0 bases and J 8 bases, with 13 bases left between them. Looked up from germline, CDR1 is GTSNPN and CDR2 is SVGIG (reference sequence). The CDR3 here is CAWSVRRLGGYTF. The DNA for the CDR3 is TGTGCCTGGAGTGTACGGAGGTTGGGAGGCTACACCTTC. The entire variable domain, with the rest obtained from reference TRBV30 and TRBJ1-2, is as follows: SQTIHQWPATLVQPVGSPLSLECTVEGTSNPNLYWYRQAAGRGLQLLFYSVGIGQISSEVPQNLSASRPQDRQFILSSKKLLLSDSGFYLCAWSVRRLGGYTFGSGTRLTVV.

The gene calls are TRBV15 and TRBJ1-2; D is ambiguous. The V and J ends lost 0 bases and 4 bases respectively, with 15 bases between them. The CDR3 sequence is 16 residues long. Germline CDR1 is LNHNV and CDR2 is YYDKDF (reference sequence). The CDR3 spells CATSRDGTGSTYGYTF. CDR3 bases: TGTGCCACCAGCAGAGATGGCACCGGGTCTACCTATGGCTACACCTTC.

This clone has only one observation. V usage is TRBV6-1 and J usage is TRBJ2-5; D is perhaps TRBD1 (6 bases). This CDR3 region has 12 residues. Trimming pared 5 bases from V and 7 bases from J, leaving 11 bases between. Germline values: CDR1 MNHNS, CDR2 SASEGT. The CDR3 is CASSRDIGTQYF. CDR3 DNA sequence: TGTGCCAGCAGTAGGGACATTGGGACCCAGTACTTC.

The gene calls are TRBV2 and TRBJ2-5; 7 nucleotides line up with TRBD1. The length of the CDR3 is 16 residues. Germline trimming cut 2 bases from V and 6 bases from J; bases unmatched to any gene: 12. Per the germline V gene, CDR1 is SNHLY and CDR2 is FYNNEI. CDR3 amino acids: CASSELVGGIEKTQYF. CDR3 nucleotides: TGTGCCAGCAGTGAACTTGTAGGGGGCATTGAGAAGACCCAGTACTTC. Full variable domain (missing parts from reference TRBV2 and TRBJ2-5): EPEVTQTPSHQVTQMGQEVILRCVPISNHLYFYWYRQILGQKVEFLVSFYNNEISEKSEIFDDQFSVERPDGSNFTLKIRSTKLEDSAMYFCASSELVGGIEKTQYFGPGTRLLVL.

In its sample, this clone was seen once. This chain joins TRBV6-5 and TRBJ1-2; weak D call: TRBD1 (5 bases). CDR3 length equals 13 residues. V lost 5 bases and J 6 bases, leaving 13 bases between the germline ends. Germline values: CDR1 MNHEY, CDR2 SVGAGI. The CDR3 here is CASSPPGENGYTF. DNA for the CDR3: TGTGCCAGCAGTCCCCCGGGGGAGAATGGCTACACCTTC.

This clone was detected a few times. The genes are TRBV6-5 and TRBJ2-2; weak D call: TRBD2 (6 bases). Germline CDR1 MNHEY, CDR2 SVGAGI. Trimming removed 4 bases at V and 6 bases at J, with 9 bases between. The CDR3 runs 13 residues. The CDR3 loop reads CASSWEAPGELFF. The DNA for the CDR3 is TGTGCCAGCAGTTGGGAGGCTCCCGGGGAGCTGTTTTTT.

The chain uses TRBV13 and TRBJ2-5; no firm D call. This CDR3 comprises 13 residues. V was cut by 2 bases and J by 4 bases, with 8 bases left in between. Germline CDR1 is PRHDT and CDR2 is FYEKMQ (reference sequence). The CDR3 region has the DNA TGTGCCAGCAGCTTACAGAAATCAGAGACCCAGTACTTC. Amino acid sequence: CASSLQKSETQYF.

Turning to this clone: In the same sample, other DNA sequences code for this CDR3. V is TRBV27 and J is TRBJ1-5; D not certain. Germline V gives CDR1 MNHEY, CDR2 SMNVEV (reference sequence). V lost 6 bases to trimming and J lost 8 bases, with 14 bases between them. The CDR3 contains 13 residues. The CDR3: CASSRTEGKPQHF. Here the CDR3 DNA reads TGTGCCAGCAGCCGCACCGAGGGCAAGCCCCAGCATTTT.

The rearrangement links TRBV10-3 to TRBJ1-2; no firm D call. The CDR3 runs to 13 residues. The V and J ends lost 4 bases and 2 bases respectively, with 8 bases between them. The germline CDR1 and CDR2 sequences are ENHRY and SYGVKD. CDR3 DNA: TGTGCCATCAGTGCGGAGGAAAACTATGGCTACACCTTC. Amino acids: CAISAEENYGYTF.